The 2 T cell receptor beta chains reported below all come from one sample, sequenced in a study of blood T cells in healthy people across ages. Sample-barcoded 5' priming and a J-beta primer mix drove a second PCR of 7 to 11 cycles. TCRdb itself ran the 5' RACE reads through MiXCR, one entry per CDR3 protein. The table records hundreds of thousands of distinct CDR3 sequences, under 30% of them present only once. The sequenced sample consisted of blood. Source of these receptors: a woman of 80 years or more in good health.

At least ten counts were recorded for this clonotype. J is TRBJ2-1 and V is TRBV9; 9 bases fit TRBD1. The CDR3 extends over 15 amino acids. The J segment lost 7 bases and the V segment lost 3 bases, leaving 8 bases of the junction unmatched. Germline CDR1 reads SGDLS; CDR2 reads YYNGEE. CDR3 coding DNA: TGTGCCAGCAGCGCCGGGACAGGGAGTGTTAATGAGCAGTTCTTC. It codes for CASSAGTGSVNEQFF.

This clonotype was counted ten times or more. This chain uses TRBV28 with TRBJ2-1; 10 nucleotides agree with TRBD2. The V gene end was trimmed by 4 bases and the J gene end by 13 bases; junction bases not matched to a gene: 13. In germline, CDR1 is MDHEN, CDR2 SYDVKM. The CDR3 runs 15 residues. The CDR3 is CASSSRSGGAIIQFF. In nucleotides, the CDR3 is TGTGCCAGCAGTTCCCGGAGCGGGGGGGCTATTATACAGTTCTTC.